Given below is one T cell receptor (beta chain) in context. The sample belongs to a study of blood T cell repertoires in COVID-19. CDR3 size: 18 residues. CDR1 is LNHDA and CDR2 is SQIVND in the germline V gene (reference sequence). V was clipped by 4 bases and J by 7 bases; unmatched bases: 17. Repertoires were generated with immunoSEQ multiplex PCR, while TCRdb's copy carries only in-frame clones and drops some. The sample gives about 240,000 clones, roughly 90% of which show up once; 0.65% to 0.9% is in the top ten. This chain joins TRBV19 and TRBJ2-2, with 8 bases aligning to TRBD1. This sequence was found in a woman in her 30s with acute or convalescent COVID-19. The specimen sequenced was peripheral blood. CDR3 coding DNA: TGTGCCAGTAGTACGACCAAGCCCGGGACAGGAGAAAGCGGGGAGCTGTTTTTT. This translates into CASSTTKPGTGESGELFF.